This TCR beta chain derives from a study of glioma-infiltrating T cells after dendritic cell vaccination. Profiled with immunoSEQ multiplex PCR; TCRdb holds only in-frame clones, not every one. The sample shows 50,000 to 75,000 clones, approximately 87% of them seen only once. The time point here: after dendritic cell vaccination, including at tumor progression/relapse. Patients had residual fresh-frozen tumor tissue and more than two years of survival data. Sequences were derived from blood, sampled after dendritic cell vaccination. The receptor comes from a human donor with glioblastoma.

CDR3 in DNA: TGCGCCAGCAGCCAAGAAGAGGGTGGTGAGACCCAGTACTTC. This encodes CASSQEEGGETQYF. The chain uses TRBV4-3 and TRBJ2-5, with TRBD2 as a possible D gene (5 bases). The V end was cut by 0 bases, the J end by 5 bases, with 10 bases between. Germline assignment: CDR1 LGHNA and CDR2 YSLEER. The CDR3 length is 14 residues.